Below are 31 T cell receptor beta chains sequenced from a single sample in a study of regulatory T cells in long-lasting Graves disease. Stated time point: newly diagnosed GD, antithyroid drugs for less than 3 months. PBMC-derived RNA was used for the TCR library. Assembly of TCR beta libraries relied on iRepertoire HTBI primers together with Arm-PCR of CDR3 regions. TCRdb reprocessed the multiplex PCR reads via MiXCR and lists one record per CDR3 protein. Here the sample spans some 240,000 distinct CDR3 sequences, 15% to 20% being singletons. These data were likewise used in another study, on T cells in Graves' hyperthyroidism and ophthalmopathy.

Source: peripheral blood mononuclear cells (PBMCs), taken at new diagnosis, from a patient treated with antithyroid drugs. These receptor sequences come from a woman in her thirties with Graves disease.

This clonotype was counted at least ten times. This chain joins TRBV12-3 or TRBV12-4 and TRBJ1-1; TRBD1 might be the D (5 bases). The V and J ends lost 6 bases and 1 base respectively, with 12 bases between them. This CDR3 is 14 amino acids long. The CDR3: CASSHLTGNTEAFF. The CDR3 nucleotides read TGTGCCAGCAGCCACCTAACAGGGAACACTGAAGCTTTCTTT.

CDR3 sequence: CASSLVQGDYGYTF. CDR3 sequence (DNA): TGTGCCAGCAGCTTAGTTCAGGGAGACTATGGCTACACCTTC. The rearrangement links TRBV7-2 to TRBJ1-2; TRBD1 is a possible D gene (5 bases). Between the trimmed V and J ends, which lost 1 base and 3 bases, there was a span of 9 bases. Germline V gene sequence: CDR1 SGHTA, CDR2 FQGNSA. This CDR3 has 14 residues.

In this sample, this clonotype turned up many times. The chain has TRBV3-1 and TRBJ2-5; 8 positions agree with TRBD2. The CDR3 covers 16 residues. Germline V CDR1 and CDR2: LGHDT, YNNKEL (reference sequence). Unmatched junction bases numbered 16, after V lost 10 bases and J lost 3 bases. In DNA, the CDR3 is TGTGCCACAAGCCGATCTTCTAGCGGGCTTGAAGAGACCCAGTACTTC. Translating it yields CATSRSSSGLEETQYF.

The chain is built from TRBV4-1 and TRBJ2-2; D gene unclear. Trimming took off 0 bases at V and 5 bases at J, with 16 bases between the two ends. From germline, CDR1 is MGHRA and CDR2 YSYEKL. There are 17 residues in the CDR3. CDR3 residues: CASSQEVDPRLTGELFF. CDR3 sequence (DNA): TGCGCCAGCAGCCAAGAGGTGGATCCGAGACTGACCGGGGAGCTGTTTTTT.

The chain carries TRBV11-2 and TRBJ1-1, with D unclear. Germline CDR1 reads SGHAT; CDR2 reads FQNNGV. This CDR3 has 14 residues. With 6 bases removed from V and 1 base from J, the gap between germline ends came to 12 bases. CDR3 protein: CASSRQPTNTEAFF. The DNA of the CDR3 is TGTGCCAGCAGTCGTCAGCCCACGAACACTGAAGCTTTCTTT. Full variable domain (missing parts from reference TRBV11-2 and TRBJ1-1): EAGVAQSPRYKIIEKRQSVAFWCNPISGHATLYWYQQILGQGPKLLIQFQNNGVVDDSQLPKDRFSAERLKGVDSTLKIQPAKLEDSAVYLCASSRQPTNTEAFFGQGTRLTVV.

This clonotype appeared many times. One junction end does not reproduce the germline sequence, and a read error may be involved. The chain combines TRBV5-1 with TRBJ1-6, with D perhaps matching TRBD1 (5 bases). Per the germline V gene, CDR1 is SGHRS and CDR2 is YFSETQ. There are 13 residues in the CDR3. The CDR3 nucleotides are TGTGCCAGCAGCTTGGCGGGGGATTCACCCCTCCACTTT. This translates into CASSLAGDSPLHF.

This clonotype was observed at least ten times. The chain recombines TRBV6-2 or TRBV6-3 with TRBJ2-1; D not resolved. The V and J ends lost 6 bases and 10 bases respectively, with 10 bases between them. The CDR3 is 11 residues long. Germline V gene sequence: CDR1 MNHEY, CDR2 SVGEGT. The CDR3 loop reads CASSSLSEQFF. The CDR3 DNA reads as TGTGCCAGCAGCAGTTTGTCGGAGCAGTTCTTC.

This clonotype was seen a handful of times. The chain has TRBV9 and TRBJ1-1; D may be TRBD1 (5 bases). With 4 bases removed from V and 6 bases from J, the gap between germline ends came to 19 bases. This CDR3 contains 15 residues. Germline loops: CDR1 SGDLS, CDR2 YYNGEE. The CDR3 coding sequence is TGTGCCAGCAGCCCGGGGGACCTCCGGGGGGCTGAAGCTTTCTTT. Protein: CASSPGDLRGAEAFF.

In this sample, this clonotype turned up a few times. This chain's CDR3 is CASSVAGVRSYNEQFF. DNA for the CDR3: TGTGCCAGCAGCGTAGCGGGAGTGCGATCCTACAATGAGCAGTTCTTC. The V gene is TRBV9, the J gene TRBJ2-1, with D perhaps TRBD2 (6 bases). The V and J ends lost 0 bases and 1 base respectively, with 11 bases between them. The germline CDR1 and CDR2 sequences are SGDLS and YYNGEE. The CDR3 length is 16 residues.

This clonotype was detected many times. The rearrangement uses TRBV4-1 and TRBJ2-7, with 7 bases lining up with TRBD2. Looked up from germline, CDR1 is MGHRA and CDR2 is YSYEKL. This CDR3 is built from 17 residues. V dropped 0 bases and J dropped 3; count of bases not matched to a gene: 11. The CDR3 loop reads CASSQDISGPSGYEQYF. The DNA for the CDR3 is TGCGCCAGCAGCCAAGATATCAGCGGGCCTAGCGGCTACGAGCAGTACTTC.

This clonotype occurred many times. The V and J genes are TRBV20-1 and TRBJ2-7; 7 bases align to TRBD1. Unmatched junction bases numbered 6, after V lost 1 base and J lost 3 bases. The CDR3 is 14 residues long. The germline V gene has CDR1 DFQATT and CDR2 SNEGSKA (reference sequence). The CDR3 DNA follows: TGCAGTGCTAGAGTCGTGACAGGGATCTACGAGCAGTACTTC. Amino acids: CSARVVTGIYEQYF.

Many counts were recorded for this clonotype. The chain recombines TRBV11-3 with TRBJ1-1; no reliable D call. The CDR3 is 14 residues long. Trimming shortened V by 0 bases and J by 7 bases, and 12 bases separated the two germline ends. Germline V gives CDR1 SGHNT, CDR2 YENEEA. CDR3 protein: CASSLEPGSGEAFF. The DNA for the CDR3 is TGTGCCAGCAGCTTAGAACCGGGGTCGGGTGAAGCTTTCTTT.

The V gene is TRBV5-6, the J gene TRBJ2-2; D not resolved. V was pared by 0 bases and J by 1 base, with 10 bases between. This CDR3 is built from 16 residues. Germline-derived CDR1 and CDR2 are SGHDT and YYEEEE. The CDR3 protein is CASSLGGPRNTGELFF. DNA for the CDR3: TGTGCCAGCAGCTTGGGCGGCCCGCGGAACACCGGGGAGCTGTTTTTT.

The genes are TRBV7-9 and TRBJ1-3; 8 nucleotides align to TRBD1. Trimming cost V 5 bases and J 5 bases; bases outside gene matches: 5. The CDR3 has 14 amino acids. CDR1 and CDR2 from the germline V gene are SEHNR and FQNEAQ (reference sequence). The CDR3 here is CASSVRQGRNTIYF. The CDR3 bases are TGTGCCAGCAGCGTCAGACAGGGGAGAAACACCATATATTTT.

This clonotype appeared many times. J is TRBJ1-1 and V is TRBV7-9, with 10 bases fitting TRBD1. The CDR3 runs 15 residues. Germline lookup yields CDR1 SEHNR and CDR2 FQNEAQ (reference sequence). V lost 5 bases and J lost 4; bases outside the gene matches: 7. The CDR3 protein is CASSHSDRGVTEAFF. The CDR3 bases are TGTGCCAGCAGCCATTCGGACAGGGGGGTCACTGAAGCTTTCTTT. Looking up the rest from reference TRBV7-9 and TRBJ1-1 gives the full variable domain: DTGVSQNPRHKITKRGQNVTFRCDPISEHNRLYWYRQTLGQGPEFLTYFQNEAQLEKSRLLSDRFSAERPKGSFSTLEIQRTEQGDSAMYLCASSHSDRGVTEAFFGQGTRLTVV.

This clonotype was detected ten times or more. CDR3 residues: CATSEAGGSNTGELFF. CDR3 nucleotide sequence: TGTGCCACCAGTGAGGCGGGAGGGTCGAACACCGGGGAGCTGTTTTTT. The chain is built from TRBV24-1 and TRBJ2-2; 9 positions match TRBD2. The V gene's germline CDR1 is KGHDR and CDR2 SFDVKD. The CDR3 is made up of 16 amino acids. Trimming cost V 4 bases and J 0 bases; bases outside gene matches: 2.

This clonotype has ten or more counts. The chain uses TRBV12-3 or TRBV12-4 and TRBJ1-2; D gene uncertain. Between the trimmed V and J ends, which lost 2 bases and 6 bases, there was a span of 10 bases. The CDR3 covers 13 residues. CDR3 sequence reads: CASSLTGPDGYTF. In DNA form, the CDR3 reads TGTGCCAGCAGTTTAACTGGTCCAGATGGCTACACCTTC.

In this sample, this clonotype turned up many times. The chain uses TRBV12-3 or TRBV12-4 and TRBJ1-1; no reliable D call. The CDR3 loop spans 14 amino acids. The ends were cut back, 5 bases at V and 1 base at J, with 11 bases in the middle. The CDR3 reads CASSNGLGNTEAFF. Written as DNA, the CDR3 is TGTGCCAGCAGTAACGGCTTAGGGAACACTGAAGCTTTCTTT.

This chain joins TRBV12-3 or TRBV12-4 and TRBJ1-6; D unresolved. Trimming removed 2 bases from V and 9 bases from J, with 8 bases in between. This CDR3 contains 13 residues. CDR3 in amino acids: CASSLLGISPLHF. The DNA for the CDR3 is TGTGCCAGCAGTTTATTGGGTATTTCACCCCTCCACTTT.

This clonotype was recorded at least ten times. The chain combines TRBV19 with TRBJ2-7, with TRBD2 matching 8 bases. The CDR3 extends over 15 amino acids. V lost 5 bases and J lost 4; bases outside the gene matches: 10. Per germline, CDR1 LNHDA and CDR2 SQIVND (reference sequence). CDR3 DNA: TGTGCCAGTAGTGATAGCGGGACACCCAAGTACGAGCAGTACTTC. Its translation: CASSDSGTPKYEQYF.

This clonotype was recorded many times. This chain connects TRBV3-1 to TRBJ2-1; D ambiguous. CDR3 size: 13 residues. V dropped 4 bases and J dropped 0 bases, with 4 bases sitting between them. Germline lookup yields CDR1 LGHDT and CDR2 YNNKEL (reference sequence). The CDR3 here is CASSLASYNEQFF. DNA of the CDR3: TGTGCCAGCAGCCTCGCCTCCTACAATGAGCAGTTCTTC.

This chain links TRBV27 with TRBJ2-7; TRBD1 aligns across 11 bases. CDR1 is MNHEY and CDR2 is SMNVEV in the germline V gene (reference sequence). Trimming cost V 6 bases and J 5 bases; bases outside gene matches: 9. This CDR3 spans 15 amino acids. CDR3 sequence: CASSSGTGGPDEQYF. As DNA, the CDR3 is TGTGCCAGCAGCTCCGGGACAGGGGGGCCCGACGAGCAGTACTTC.

This clonotype was counted at least ten times. V usage is TRBV29-1 and J usage is TRBJ2-7; 9 bases are shared with TRBD1. The J segment lost 4 bases and the V segment lost 5 bases, leaving 9 bases of the junction unmatched. The germline V gene has CDR1 SQVTM and CDR2 ANQGSEA. The CDR3 is 14 residues long. CDR3 DNA: TGCAGCGTTCATCCGGGACAGGGTTTTTACGAGCAGTACTTC. This encodes CSVHPGQGFYEQYF.

The genes are TRBV12-3 or TRBV12-4 and TRBJ1-1; D call uncertain. CDR3 length: 15 amino acids. V shed 1 base and J shed 9 bases, with 18 bases lying between them. The chain's CDR3 is CASSLGGFLEQQAFF. In DNA form, the CDR3 reads TGTGCCAGCAGTTTAGGAGGGTTTTTGGAGCAGCAAGCTTTCTTT.

The table lists this clonotype with many counts. V and J are TRBV9 and TRBJ1-2; D not certain. This CDR3 has 13 residues. Germline assignment: CDR1 SGDLS and CDR2 YYNGEE. Trimming pared 0 bases from V and 8 bases from J, leaving 11 bases between. The CDR3 loop is CASSVGGVRGYTF. The DNA of the CDR3 is TGTGCCAGCAGCGTAGGCGGAGTCCGAGGCTACACCTTC.

This clonotype was counted many times. V and J are TRBV4-1 and TRBJ1-1; D remains unclear. This CDR3 is built from 13 residues. The V and J ends lost 0 bases and 2 bases respectively, with 4 bases between them. The germline gives CDR1 MGHRA, CDR2 YSYEKL. The CDR3 here is CASSQDSNTEAFF. CDR3 DNA: TGCGCCAGCAGCCAAGATAGTAACACTGAAGCTTTCTTT.

A remark on this clonotype: A single base separates this from a much larger clone, so it may be a read error. V usage is TRBV5-1 and J usage is TRBJ2-3; 8 bases map to TRBD2. This CDR3 has 15 amino acids. The germline gives CDR1 SGHRS, CDR2 YFSETQ. In DNA, the CDR3 is TGCGCCAGCAGCCTCAGGCTAGCGGGCACAGATGCGCAGTATTTT. Translating it yields CASSLRLAGTDAQYF.

Worth noting for this clonotype: An end of the junction differs from the germline gene, which may be a read error. In nucleotides, the CDR3 is TGTGCCAGCAGCAAAGAACCACGGGCTATTTTGTTCTTC. It codes for CASSKEPRAILFF. The rearrangement uses TRBV3-1 and TRBJ2-1, with D hard to call. The CDR3 contains 13 residues. Per the germline V gene, CDR1 is LGHDT and CDR2 is YNNKEL (reference sequence).

This clonotype was counted at least ten times. The chain joins TRBV10-3 to TRBJ2-7; D may correspond to TRBD1 or TRBD2 (5 bases each). V lost 4 bases to trimming and J lost 0 bases, with 10 bases between them. CDR1 is ENHRY, CDR2 SYGVKD, per germline. This CDR3 is built from 14 residues. The DNA for the CDR3 is TGTGCCATCAGTGGGGACCGAGGCTCCTACGAGCAGTACTTC. As protein: CAISGDRGSYEQYF.

This chain uses TRBV28 with TRBJ2-7; TRBD1 matches at 7 bases. Germline V gene sequence: CDR1 MDHEN, CDR2 SYDVKM. This CDR3 contains 16 residues. V trimming: 3 bases; J trimming: 3 bases; junction bases outside the gene matches: 11. CDR3 protein: CASSLGFAGGDYEQYF. As DNA, the CDR3 is TGTGCCAGCAGTTTGGGCTTTGCAGGGGGAGACTACGAGCAGTACTTC.

This clonotype showed up just once. One base separates it from a far larger clone, so it is likely a read error. The V and J genes are TRBV28 and TRBJ2-6, with TRBD2 as a possible D gene (6 bases). CDR1 and CDR2 from the germline V gene are MDHEN and SYDVKM. Trimming took 5 bases from V and 4 from J, leaving 15 bases between them. The CDR3 runs 16 residues. CDR3 amino acids: CASSEGGERGANVLTF. The CDR3 nucleotides read TGTGCCAGCAGTGAAGGAGGGGAGCGAGGGGCCAACGTCCTGACTTTC.